The clone carrying this TCR beta chain has ten or more counts. Its antigen remains unidentified. The data were obtained in a study of metastatic and nonmetastatic thyroid tumors. CDR3 length equals 14 residues. With V trimmed by 3 bases and J by 5 bases, 5 bases remained unmatched. Looked up from germline, CDR1 is LNHDA and CDR2 is SQIVND (reference sequence). Study conclusions and caveats: Malignant tumors reportedly showed significantly higher TCR beta diversity than benign nodules in both blood and tumor.

The entire patient cohort was treatment-naive prior to thyroid surgery. The authors' processing: A classifier of distant metastasis in papillary thyroid cancer was built from CDR3 differences (across clinicopathological groups). With MiXCR, TCRdb called clones anew from the PCR reads. These V and J calls rely on TCRdb rather than the paper's analysis. The data contain 45,000 to 55,000 clones, under 30% of them singletons. The sample taken for sequencing was blood. This chain connects TRBV19 to TRBJ1-1; 8 nucleotides align to TRBD1. This receptor was obtained from a male donor with papillary thyroid cancer or a benign thyroid nodule (not recorded which). Some clones in this sample may be carry-over from other donors' samples. The CDR3 coding sequence is TGTGCCAGTAGTATCGACAGGGGTAGAACTGAAGCTTTCTTT. Translation: CASSIDRGRTEAFF. Drawing the rest from reference TRBV19 and TRBJ1-1, the complete variable domain is DGGITQSPKYLFRKEGQNVTLSCEQNLNHDAMYWYRQDPGQGLRLIYYSQIVNDFQKGDIAEGYSVSREKKESFPLTVTSAQKNPTAFYLCASSIDRGRTEAFFGQGTRLTVV.